The entry below describes one T cell receptor (beta chain). What it recognizes is unknown. This sample was taken from a study of blood T cells in healthy people across ages. A second PCR of roughly 7 to 11 cycles used a sample-barcoded 5' primer and a J-beta primer mix. TCRdb passed the 5' RACE reads through MiXCR, listing each CDR3 protein once. The sample records 910,000 or so distinct CDR3 sequences, roughly 47% being singletons. This CDR3 contains 15 residues. V lost 4 bases to trimming and J lost 3 bases, with 12 bases between them. CDR1 MGHDK and CDR2 SYGVNS come from the germline V gene. Overall study results and limits: Naive and antigen-experienced cells could not be conclusively compared, given unsorted PBMCs. A roughly linear age-dependent decrease characterized TCR beta diversity per million T cells.

The chain uses TRBV25-1 and TRBJ2-2; D is unresolved. The sample comprised blood. This receptor was taken from an older woman in good health. CDR3 sequence reads: CASSGLWDYTGELFF. CDR3 nucleotides: TGTGCCAGCAGTGGACTTTGGGATTACACCGGGGAGCTGTTTTTT.